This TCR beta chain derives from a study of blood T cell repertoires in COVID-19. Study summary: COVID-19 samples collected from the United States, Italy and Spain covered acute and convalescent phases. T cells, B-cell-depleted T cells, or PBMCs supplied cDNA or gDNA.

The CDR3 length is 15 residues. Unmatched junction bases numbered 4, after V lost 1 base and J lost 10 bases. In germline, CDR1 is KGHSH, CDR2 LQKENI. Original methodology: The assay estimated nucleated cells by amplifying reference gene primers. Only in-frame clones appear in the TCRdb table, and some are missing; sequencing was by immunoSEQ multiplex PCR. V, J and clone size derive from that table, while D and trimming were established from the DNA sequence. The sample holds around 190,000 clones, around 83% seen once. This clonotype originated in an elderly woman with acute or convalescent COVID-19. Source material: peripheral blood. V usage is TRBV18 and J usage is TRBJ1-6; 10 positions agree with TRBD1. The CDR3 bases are TGTGCCAGCTCACCACGGACAGGGGGGGACTCACCCCTCCACTTT. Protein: CASSPRTGGDSPLHF. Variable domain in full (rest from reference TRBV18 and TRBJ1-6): NAGVMQNPRHLVRRRGQEARLRCSPMKGHSHVYWYRQLPEEGLKFMVYLQKENIIDESGMPKERFSAEFPKEGPSILRIQQVVRGDSAAYFCASSPRTGGDSPLHFGNGTRLTVT.